Following are 18 T cell receptor beta chains from one sample sequenced in a study of graft-versus-host responses after intestinal transplantation. Sequenced by immunoSEQ multiplex PCR; TCRdb stores in-frame clones only, minus some. The sample shows tens of thousands of clones, 75% to 95% of them seen only once. These receptors lack a known antigen. Sample: unstimulated CD8+ T cells sorted from spleen or lymph node cells, taken before intestinal transplant. Source of these receptors: a human donor who received an intestinal transplant.

The chain links TRBV7-6 to TRBJ2-7, with 7 bases fitting TRBD1. The CDR3 loop spans 16 amino acids. The trim removed 5 bases at V and 3 bases at J, leaving 13 bases unmatched. The germline gives CDR1 SGHVS, CDR2 FNYEAQ. CDR3: CASSATGAQPNYEQYF. For the CDR3, the DNA is TGTGCCAGCAGCGCAACAGGGGCCCAACCCAACTACGAGCAGTACTTC.

The chain uses TRBV19 and TRBJ2-7, with D perhaps matching TRBD1 or TRBD2 (6 bases each). With 2 bases removed from V and 5 bases from J, the gap between germline ends came to 22 bases. In germline, CDR1 is LNHDA, CDR2 SQIVND (reference sequence). This CDR3 spans 17 amino acids. The CDR3 sequence: CASSISSNGGPYHEQYF. The CDR3 DNA reads as TGTGCCAGTAGTATATCGTCAAACGGGGGCCCATATCACGAGCAGTACTTC.

The J gene is TRBJ1-5, the V gene TRBV7-9; TRBD1 aligns across 7 bases. V dropped 5 bases and J dropped 5; count of bases not matched to a gene: 6. The CDR3 covers 14 residues. Germline V gives CDR1 SEHNR, CDR2 FQNEAQ (reference sequence). CDR3 region: CASSPSTGDQPQHF. The CDR3 DNA reads as TGTGCCAGCAGCCCAAGCACAGGGGATCAGCCCCAGCATTTT.

The chain recombines TRBV4-1 with TRBJ2-3; D not certain. CDR3 length equals 15 residues. V lost 0 bases and J 3 bases, leaving 10 bases between the germline ends. CDR1 MGHRA and CDR2 YSYEKL come from the germline V gene. The CDR3 DNA follows: TGCGCCAGCAGCCAAGAGCACGGTGGAACAGATACGCAGTATTTT. Translation: CASSQEHGGTDTQYF.

The chain is built from TRBV28 and TRBJ2-5; no reliable D call. The J call may be mistaken, given a closer DNA end match to TRBJ2-7. The germline V gene has CDR1 MDHEN and CDR2 SYDVKM. This CDR3 region has 13 residues. The CDR3 is CASSFTDTYEQYF. The CDR3 coding sequence is TGTGCCAGCAGTTTTACAGATACCTACGAGCAGTACTTC.

The chain uses TRBV2 and TRBJ2-1; weak D call: TRBD2 (5 bases). V lost 4 bases and J 15 bases, leaving 16 bases between the germline ends. The germline V gene has CDR1 SNHLY and CDR2 FYNNEI. The CDR3 runs 12 residues. As DNA, the CDR3 is TGTGCCAGCAGTGCCTATCAAGCGGATCTGTTCTTC. Translation: CASSAYQADLFF.

This clone was seen only once. The V and J genes are TRBV19 and TRBJ1-4; a possible D gene is TRBD1 (6 bases). The CDR3 loop spans 15 amino acids. The germline V and J ends were trimmed by 0 bases and 8 bases, with 13 bases remaining between them. Germline V gene sequence: CDR1 LNHDA, CDR2 SQIVND (reference sequence). CDR3 sequence: CASSIDQGWGEKLFF. CDR3 DNA sequence: TGTGCCAGTAGTATAGACCAGGGGTGGGGCGAAAAACTGTTTTTT.

V usage is TRBV25-1 and J usage is TRBJ2-7; a weak D match, TRBD1 (6 bases). CDR3 length: 16 residues. The germline V and J ends were trimmed by 3 bases and 6 bases, with 21 bases remaining between them. Per the germline V gene, CDR1 is MGHDK and CDR2 is SYGVNS. The CDR3 here is CASSDSSGAFDTEQYF. CDR3 nucleotide sequence: TGTGCCAGCAGTGACTCTTCAGGGGCTTTTGATACCGAGCAGTACTTC.

V is TRBV7-6 and J is TRBJ1-1; D call uncertain. The CDR3 is 13 amino acids. Per germline, CDR1 SGHVS and CDR2 FNYEAQ. The germline V and J ends were trimmed by 5 bases and 4 bases, with 11 bases remaining between them. The chain's CDR3 is CASSPGFVTEAFF. As DNA, the CDR3 is TGTGCCAGCAGCCCTGGGTTCGTCACTGAAGCTTTCTTT.

The count of this clone is one. Additional DNA sequences in this sample encode the identical CDR3. The chain uses TRBV5-1 and TRBJ1-4; D is ambiguous. The CDR3 covers 14 residues. V lost 2 bases and J 8 bases, leaving 13 bases between the germline ends. In germline, CDR1 is SGHRS, CDR2 YFSETQ. The DNA of the CDR3 is TGCGCCAGCAGCTTCCGGGGATCGGAAGAAAAACTGTTTTTT. Translated: CASSFRGSEEKLFF.

The gene calls are TRBV15 and TRBJ2-1; perhaps TRBD2 as D (6 bases). CDR3 size: 17 residues. Trimming took off 3 bases at V and 2 bases at J, with 17 bases between the two ends. From germline, CDR1 is LNHNV and CDR2 YYDKDF (reference sequence). This CDR3 reads CATSRGRPGLTYNEQFF. In DNA form, the CDR3 reads TGTGCCACCAGCAGGGGGAGGCCGGGTCTAACCTACAATGAGCAGTTCTTC.

This chain uses TRBV27 with TRBJ2-7; D may match TRBD1 or TRBD2 (5 bases each). CDR1 MNHEY and CDR2 SMNVEV come from the germline V gene (reference sequence). The CDR3 covers 14 residues. V lost 6 bases, J lost 3 bases, and 15 bases lay in between. CDR3 region: CASSYTGTDYEQYF. In DNA form, the CDR3 reads TGTGCCAGCAGCTATACCGGGACGGACTACGAGCAGTACTTC.

The rearrangement links TRBV27 to TRBJ1-2, with D perhaps TRBD1 (5 bases). The CDR3 has 13 amino acids. V was trimmed by 4 bases and J by 4 bases, leaving 10 bases between them. Germline V gives CDR1 MNHEY, CDR2 SMNVEV (reference sequence). The CDR3 DNA is TGTGCCAGCAGTTGGTCCGGGGCCTATGGCTACACCTTC. Residues: CASSWSGAYGYTF.

CDR3 sequence reads: CASSPGTEDGYTF. The CDR3 DNA is TGTGCCAGCAGTCCCGGGACAGAGGATGGCTACACCTTC. The chain joins TRBV28 to TRBJ1-2; 7 nucleotides line up with TRBD1. V shed 5 bases and J 6 bases; nucleotides not matched to a gene: 6. The CDR3 has 13 residues. Germline assignment: CDR1 MDHEN and CDR2 SYDVKM.

J is TRBJ2-5 and V is TRBV6-1; 9 positions agree with TRBD1. The DNA end favors TRBJ2-7, so the J call may be wrong. Germline CDR1 and CDR2: MNHNS and SASEGT. The CDR3 is 15 amino acids. DNA of the CDR3: TGTGCCAGCATGGTCCCGGACAGGGGTCCCCACGAGCAGTACTTC. Translating gives CASMVPDRGPHEQYF.

The chain uses TRBV5-4 and TRBJ1-6; 7 bases agree with TRBD1. CDR1 is SGHNT, CDR2 YYREEE, per germline (reference sequence). This CDR3 has 13 amino acids. V shed 2 bases and J 10 bases; nucleotides not matched to a gene: 3. The CDR3 sequence is CASSFGTVSPLHF. As DNA, the CDR3 is TGTGCCAGCAGCTTTGGGACAGTGTCACCCCTCCACTTT.

This chain links TRBV29-1 with TRBJ2-1; D not resolved. This CDR3 is 13 amino acids long. In germline, CDR1 is SQVTM, CDR2 ANQGSEA. Trimming stripped 7 bases from V and 5 bases from J, with 15 bases between. This chain's CDR3 is CSAVWAWDNEQFF. The CDR3 nucleotides are TGCAGCGCCGTCTGGGCCTGGGACAATGAGCAGTTCTTC.

This chain uses TRBV27 with TRBJ1-3, with D perhaps matching TRBD1 (5 bases). Deletions cut 7 bases from V and 2 bases from J, with 15 bases between. Germline values: CDR1 MNHEY, CDR2 SMNVEV (reference sequence). This CDR3 has 15 amino acids. The CDR3 is CASIPEGTTGNTIYF. Written as DNA, the CDR3 is TGTGCCAGCATCCCCGAGGGGACGACTGGAAACACCATATATTTT.